The following is a T cell receptor beta chain sequence with its context. The sample originates from a study of CD8+CD57+ T cells in acquired aplastic anemia. Looking at the study overall: DNA recovered from sorted CD4+ and CD8+ cells had a mean of approximately 3.4 ug.

The study profiled TCR beta VDJ and CDR3 using genomic DNA as template. TCRdb redid the calling of the reads with MiXCR, one entry per CDR3 protein. Among under 200,000 distinct CDR3 sequences, 48% were seen once, and the ten largest hold around 1.8%. CDR3 size: 12 residues. V gave up 5 bases and J gave up 4 bases, with 8 bases separating them. Germline CDR1 SNHLY, CDR2 FYNNEI. Flow cytometry had shown expanded CD8+CD57+ cells in the patients chosen for sequencing. Patients, without exception, had severe acquired aplastic anemia. The V gene is TRBV2, the J gene TRBJ1-1; D is possibly TRBD1 (6 bases). This TCR was sampled from a human donor with aplastic anemia. Sequencing used sorted CD4+, CD8+, or CD8+CD57+ T cells (not recorded which) from PBMCs. This CDR3 reads CASSKGGTEAFF. The CDR3, as DNA: TGTGCCAGCAGTAAGGGGGGCACTGAAGCTTTCTTT.